This T cell receptor beta chain was identified during a study of blood T cell repertoires in COVID-19. In the study overall: PBMCs, B-cell-depleted T cells, or T cells were the source of the cDNA or gDNA that made up the material.

Using immunoSEQ multiplex PCR, the repertoire was profiled, and TCRdb retains in-frame clones only, with some absent. The repertoire has some 83,000 clones, about 87% of them found once; the top ten carry approximately 8.1%. The CDR3 covers 17 residues. Germline CDR1 and CDR2: KGHDR and SFDVKD. Trimming removed 3 bases from V and 3 bases from J, with 20 bases in between. The TCR was taken from an elderly man with active or convalescent COVID-19. Source material: peripheral blood. The V call is TRBV24-1, the J call TRBJ2-7; D gene unclear. The CDR3 is CATSDPPRLWYDYEQYV. In DNA form, the CDR3 reads TGTGCCACCAGTGATCCCCCCCGGTTATGGTACGACTACGAGCAGTACGTC.